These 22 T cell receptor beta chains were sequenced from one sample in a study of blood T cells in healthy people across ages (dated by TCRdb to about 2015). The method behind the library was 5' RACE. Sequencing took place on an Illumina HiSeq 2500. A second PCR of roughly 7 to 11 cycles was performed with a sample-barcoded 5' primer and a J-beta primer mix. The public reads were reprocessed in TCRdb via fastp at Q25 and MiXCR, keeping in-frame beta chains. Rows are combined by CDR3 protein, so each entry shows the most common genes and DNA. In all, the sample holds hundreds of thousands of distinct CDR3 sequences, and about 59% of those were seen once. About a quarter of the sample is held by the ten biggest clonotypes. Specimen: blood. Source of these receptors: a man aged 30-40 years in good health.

CDR3 DNA: TGTGCCAGCAGCTTAGAGGACAGGGCAAGTCCTCAGTACTTC. This gives the protein CASSLEDRASPQYF. The rearrangement links TRBV7-9 to TRBJ2-4; TRBD1 agrees at 8 bases. CDR1 and CDR2 (germline): SEHNR, FQNEAQ (reference sequence). The CDR3 is 14 amino acids. V shed 1 base and J 12 bases; nucleotides not matched to a gene: 8.

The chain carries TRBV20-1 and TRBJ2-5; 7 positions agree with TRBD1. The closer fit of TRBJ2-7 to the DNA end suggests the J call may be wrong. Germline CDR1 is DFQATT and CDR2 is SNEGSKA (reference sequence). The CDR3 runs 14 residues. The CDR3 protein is CSARDTDRYDEQYF. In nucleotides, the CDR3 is TGCAGTGCTAGAGATACGGACAGGTACGACGAGCAGTACTTC.

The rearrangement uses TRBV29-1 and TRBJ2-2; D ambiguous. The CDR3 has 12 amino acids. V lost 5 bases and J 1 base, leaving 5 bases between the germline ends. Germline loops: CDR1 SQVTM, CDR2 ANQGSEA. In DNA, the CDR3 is TGCAGCGTTTACCAGAACACCGGGGAGCTGTTTTTT. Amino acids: CSVYQNTGELFF.

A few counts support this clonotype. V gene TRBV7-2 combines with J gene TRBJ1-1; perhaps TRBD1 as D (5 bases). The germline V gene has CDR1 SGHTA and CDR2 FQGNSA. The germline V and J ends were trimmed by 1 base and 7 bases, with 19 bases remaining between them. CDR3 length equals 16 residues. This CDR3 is CASSLEGPTGLGEAFF. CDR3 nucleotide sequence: TGTGCCAGCAGCTTAGAGGGACCCACAGGTCTTGGTGAAGCTTTCTTT.

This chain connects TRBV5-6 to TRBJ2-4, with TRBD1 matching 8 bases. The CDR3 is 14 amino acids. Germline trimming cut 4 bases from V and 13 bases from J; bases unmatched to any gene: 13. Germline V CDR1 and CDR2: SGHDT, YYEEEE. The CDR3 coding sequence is TGTGCCAGCAGCCCCCCCGGGACAGGCGCGGTGCAGTACTTC. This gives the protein CASSPPGTGAVQYF. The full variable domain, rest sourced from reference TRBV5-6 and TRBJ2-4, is DAGVTQSPTHLIKTRGQQVTLRCSPKSGHDTVSWYQQALGQGPQFIFQYYEEEERQRGNFPDRFSGHQFPNYSSELNVNALLLGDSALYLCASSPPGTGAVQYFGAGTRLSVL.

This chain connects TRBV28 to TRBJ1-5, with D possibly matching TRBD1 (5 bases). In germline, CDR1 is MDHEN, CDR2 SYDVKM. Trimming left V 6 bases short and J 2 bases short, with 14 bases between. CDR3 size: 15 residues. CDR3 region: CASRTPRVGNQPQHF. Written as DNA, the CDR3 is TGTGCCAGCAGAACCCCCAGGGTGGGCAATCAGCCCCAGCATTTT. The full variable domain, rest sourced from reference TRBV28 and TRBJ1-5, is DVKVTQSSRYLVKRTGEKVFLECVQDMDHENMFWYRQDPGLGLRLIYFSYDVKMKEKGDIPEGYSVSREKKERFSLILESASTNQTSMYLCASRTPRVGNQPQHFGDGTRLSIL.

The DNA for the CDR3 is TGTGCCTCCCGACCGGCTAGCGGGGATAGGGGGCAGTTCTTC. This gives the protein CASRPASGDRGQFF. V is TRBV12-3 or TRBV12-4 and J is TRBJ2-1; the match to TRBD2 covers 9 bases. Trimming took 11 bases from V and 12 from J; bases not matched to a gene: 17. The CDR3 consists of 14 residues.

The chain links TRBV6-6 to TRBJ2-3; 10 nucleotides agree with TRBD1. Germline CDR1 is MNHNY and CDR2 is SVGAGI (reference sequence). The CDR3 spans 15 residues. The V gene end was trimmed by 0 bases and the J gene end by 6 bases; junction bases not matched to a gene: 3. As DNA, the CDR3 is TGTGCCAGCAGTTACTCTTGGACAGGGGGGGATACGCAGTATTTT. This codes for CASSYSWTGGDTQYF.

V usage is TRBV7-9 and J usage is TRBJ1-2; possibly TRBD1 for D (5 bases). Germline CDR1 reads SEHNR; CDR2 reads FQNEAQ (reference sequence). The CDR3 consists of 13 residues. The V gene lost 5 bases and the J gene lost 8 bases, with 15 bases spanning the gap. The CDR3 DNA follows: TGTGCCAGCAGCCTAGGGGAGCAACGAGGCTACACCTTC. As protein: CASSLGEQRGYTF.

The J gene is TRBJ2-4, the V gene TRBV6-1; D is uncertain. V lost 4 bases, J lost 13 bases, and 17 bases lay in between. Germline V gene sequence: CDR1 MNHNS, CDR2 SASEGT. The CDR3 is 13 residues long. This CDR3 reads CASSGWMGDEQYF. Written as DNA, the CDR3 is TGTGCCAGCAGTGGATGGATGGGCGATGAGCAGTACTTC.

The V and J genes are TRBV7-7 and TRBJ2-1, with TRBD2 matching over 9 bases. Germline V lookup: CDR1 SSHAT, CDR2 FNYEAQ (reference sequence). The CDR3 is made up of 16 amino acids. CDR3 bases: TGTGCTAGCTCCCTTCGCGGGGGGGCCGATGGGAATGAGCAGTTCTTC. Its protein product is CASSLRGGADGNEQFF.

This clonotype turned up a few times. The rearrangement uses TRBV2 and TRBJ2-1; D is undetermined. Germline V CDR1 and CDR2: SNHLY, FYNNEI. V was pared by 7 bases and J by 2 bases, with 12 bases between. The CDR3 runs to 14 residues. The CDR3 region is CASNRAAAYNEQFF. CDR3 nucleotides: TGTGCCAGCAATCGGGCTGCGGCCTACAATGAGCAGTTCTTC.

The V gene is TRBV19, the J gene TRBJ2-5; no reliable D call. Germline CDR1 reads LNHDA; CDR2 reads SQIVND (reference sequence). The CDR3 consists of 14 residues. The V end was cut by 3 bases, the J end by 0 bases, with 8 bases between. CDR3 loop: CASSIWSYQETQYF. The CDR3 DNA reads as TGTGCCAGTAGTATTTGGAGCTACCAAGAGACCCAGTACTTC.

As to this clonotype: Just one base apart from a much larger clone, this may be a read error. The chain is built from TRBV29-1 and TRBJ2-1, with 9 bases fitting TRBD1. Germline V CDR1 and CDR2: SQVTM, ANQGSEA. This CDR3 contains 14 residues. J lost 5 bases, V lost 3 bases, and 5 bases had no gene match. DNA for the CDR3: TGCAGCGTTGAGGTGGGACAGGGACACAATGAGCAGTTCTTC. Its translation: CSVEVGQGHNEQFF.

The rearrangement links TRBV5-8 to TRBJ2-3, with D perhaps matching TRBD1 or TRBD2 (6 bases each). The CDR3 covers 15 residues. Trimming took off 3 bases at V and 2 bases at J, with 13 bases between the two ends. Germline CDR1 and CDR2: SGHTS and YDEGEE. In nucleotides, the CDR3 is TGTGCCAGCAGCTATAGGGGGGACCTCACAGATACGCAGTATTTT. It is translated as CASSYRGDLTDTQYF. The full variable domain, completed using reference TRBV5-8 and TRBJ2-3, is EAGVTQSPTHLIKTRGQQATLRCSPISGHTSVYWYQQALGLGLQFLLWYDEGEERNRGNFPPRFSGRQFPNYSSELNVNALELEDSALYLCASSYRGDLTDTQYFGPGTRLTVL.

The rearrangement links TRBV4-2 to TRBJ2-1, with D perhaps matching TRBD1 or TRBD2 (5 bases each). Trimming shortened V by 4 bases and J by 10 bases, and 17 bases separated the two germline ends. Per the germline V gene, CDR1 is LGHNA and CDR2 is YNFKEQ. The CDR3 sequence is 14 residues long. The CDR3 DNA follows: TGTGCCAGCAGCCCCACTGTGGGGGACCGGGAGCAGTTCTTC. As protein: CASSPTVGDREQFF.

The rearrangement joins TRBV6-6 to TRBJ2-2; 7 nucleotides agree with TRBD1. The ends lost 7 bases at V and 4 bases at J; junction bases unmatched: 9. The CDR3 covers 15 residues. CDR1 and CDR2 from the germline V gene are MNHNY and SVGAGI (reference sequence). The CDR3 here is CASNQAGGGTGELFF. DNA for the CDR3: TGTGCCAGCAACCAAGCAGGGGGTGGCACCGGGGAGCTGTTTTTT.

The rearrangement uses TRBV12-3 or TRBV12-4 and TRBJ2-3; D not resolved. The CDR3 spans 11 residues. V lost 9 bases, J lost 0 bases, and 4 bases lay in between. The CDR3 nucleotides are TGTGCCAGAGAAAGCACAGATACGCAGTATTTT. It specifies CARESTDTQYF.

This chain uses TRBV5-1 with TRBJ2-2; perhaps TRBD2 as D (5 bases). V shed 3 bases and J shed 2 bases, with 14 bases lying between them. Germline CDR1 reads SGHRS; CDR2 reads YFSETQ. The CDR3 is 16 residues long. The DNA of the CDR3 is TGCGCCAGCAGCTCCAATCTAGCCAGTAACACCGGGGAGCTGTTTTTT. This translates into CASSSNLASNTGELFF. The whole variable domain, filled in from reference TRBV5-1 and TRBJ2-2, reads KAGVTQTPRYLIKTRGQQVTLSCSPISGHRSVSWYQQTPGQGLQFLFEYFSETQRNKGNFPGRFSGRQFSNSRSEMNVSTLELGDSALYLCASSSNLASNTGELFFGEGSRLTVL.

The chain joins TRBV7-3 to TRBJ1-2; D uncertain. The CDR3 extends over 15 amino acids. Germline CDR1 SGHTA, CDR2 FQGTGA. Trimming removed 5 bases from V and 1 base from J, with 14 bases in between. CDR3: CASSPGPMNNYGYTF. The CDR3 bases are TGTGCCAGCAGCCCTGGACCCATGAATAACTATGGCTACACCTTC.

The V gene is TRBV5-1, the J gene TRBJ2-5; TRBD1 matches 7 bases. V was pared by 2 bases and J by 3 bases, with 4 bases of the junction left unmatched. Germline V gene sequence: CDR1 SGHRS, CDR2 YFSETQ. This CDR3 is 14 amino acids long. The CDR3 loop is CASSFGTAKETQYF. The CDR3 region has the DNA TGCGCCAGCAGCTTCGGGACAGCGAAAGAGACCCAGTACTTC. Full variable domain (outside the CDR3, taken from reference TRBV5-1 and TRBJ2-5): KAGVTQTPRYLIKTRGQQVTLSCSPISGHRSVSWYQQTPGQGLQFLFEYFSETQRNKGNFPGRFSGRQFSNSRSEMNVSTLELGDSALYLCASSFGTAKETQYFGPGTRLLVL.

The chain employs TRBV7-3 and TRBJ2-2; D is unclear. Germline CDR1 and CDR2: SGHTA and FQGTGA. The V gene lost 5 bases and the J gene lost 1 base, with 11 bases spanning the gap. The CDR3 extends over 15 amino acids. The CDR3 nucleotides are TGTGCCAGCAGCCCAGGCACCCGGAACACCGGGGAGCTGTTTTTT. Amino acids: CASSPGTRNTGELFF.